The TCR beta chain under discussion was sequenced for a study of blood T cells in healthy people across ages. General study results and limits: Per million T cells, TCR beta diversity dropped about linearly as age rose.

V dropped 5 bases and J dropped 6 bases, with 11 bases sitting between them. This CDR3 comprises 13 residues. CDR1 is SGHTA, CDR2 FQGTGA, per germline. As regards this clonotype: What it recognizes is unknown.

A second about 6 to 12 cycle PCR used barcoded and J-beta primers. Each CDR3 protein gets one entry after TCRdb re-called the 5' RACE reads with MiXCR. The table includes about 930,000 distinct CDR3 sequences, 25% to 35% detected once. The same data also contributed to another study, on T cells of mothers and their children.

This receptor was identified in a woman in her 40s in good health. Sequencing was carried out using blood. This chain joins TRBV7-3 and TRBJ2-1; D is undetermined. CDR3 DNA sequence: TGTGCCAGCAGCATAGGTCTATTCAATGAGCAGTTCTTC. Translating it yields CASSIGLFNEQFF.